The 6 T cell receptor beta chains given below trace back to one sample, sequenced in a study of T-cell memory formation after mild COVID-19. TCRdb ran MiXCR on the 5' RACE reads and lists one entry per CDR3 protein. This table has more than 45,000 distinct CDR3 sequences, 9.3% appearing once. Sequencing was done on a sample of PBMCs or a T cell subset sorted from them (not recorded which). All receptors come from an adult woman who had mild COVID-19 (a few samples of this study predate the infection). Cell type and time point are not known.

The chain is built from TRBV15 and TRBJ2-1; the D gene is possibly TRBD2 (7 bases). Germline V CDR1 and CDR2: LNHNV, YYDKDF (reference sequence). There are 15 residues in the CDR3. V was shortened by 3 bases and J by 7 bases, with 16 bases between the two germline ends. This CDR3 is CATSRARGGINEQFF. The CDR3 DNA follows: TGTGCCACCAGCAGGGCTAGGGGGGGGATTAATGAGCAGTTCTTC. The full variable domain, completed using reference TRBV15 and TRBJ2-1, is DAMVIQNPRYQVTQFGKPVTLSCSQTLNHNVMYWYQQKSSQAPKLLFHYYDKDFNNEADTPDNFQSRRPNTSFCFLDIRSPGLGDTAMYLCATSRARGGINEQFFGPGTRLTVL.

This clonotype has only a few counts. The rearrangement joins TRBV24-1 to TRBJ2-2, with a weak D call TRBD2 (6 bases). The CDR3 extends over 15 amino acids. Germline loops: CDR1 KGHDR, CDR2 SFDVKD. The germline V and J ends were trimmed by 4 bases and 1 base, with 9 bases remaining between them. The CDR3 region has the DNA TGTGCCACCAGTGAACCGCGGGGGAACACCGGGGAGCTGTTTTTT. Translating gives CATSEPRGNTGELFF.

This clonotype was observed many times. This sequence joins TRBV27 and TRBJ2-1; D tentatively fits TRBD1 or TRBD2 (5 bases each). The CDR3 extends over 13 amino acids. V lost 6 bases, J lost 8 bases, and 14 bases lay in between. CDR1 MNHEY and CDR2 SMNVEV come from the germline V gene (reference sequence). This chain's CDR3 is CASRMGPFDEQFF. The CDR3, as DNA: TGTGCCAGCAGAATGGGACCCTTCGATGAGCAGTTCTTC.

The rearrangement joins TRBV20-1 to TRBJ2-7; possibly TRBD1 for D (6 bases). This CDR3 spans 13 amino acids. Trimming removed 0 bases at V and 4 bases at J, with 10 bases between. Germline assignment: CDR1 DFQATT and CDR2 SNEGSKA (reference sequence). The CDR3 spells CSARDGRGYEQYF. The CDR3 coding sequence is TGCAGTGCTAGAGATGGCAGGGGTTACGAGCAGTACTTC.

Here the CDR3 reads CASGGSSGHTGNTIYF. The CDR3 DNA is TGTGCCAGCGGGGGCTCCTCAGGGCACACTGGAAACACCATATATTTT. This chain joins TRBV6-1 and TRBJ1-3, with TRBD1 as a possible D gene (6 bases). Germline loops: CDR1 MNHNS, CDR2 SASEGT. This CDR3 spans 16 amino acids. The ends were cut back, 8 bases at V and 2 bases at J, with 19 bases in the middle.

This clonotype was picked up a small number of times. CDR3 nucleotides: TGTGCCAGCAGCTCCAGCGGGGGACAGGGGTTGGGGGAGCAGTTCTTC. Translating gives CASSSSGGQGLGEQFF. The chain links TRBV11-2 to TRBJ2-1; 10 bases agree with TRBD1. Germline CDR1 and CDR2: SGHAT and FQNNGV. V lost 4 bases to trimming and J lost 10 bases; unmatched junction nucleotides: 13. CDR3 length equals 16 residues. Drawing the rest from reference TRBV11-2 and TRBJ2-1, the complete variable domain is EAGVAQSPRYKIIEKRQSVAFWCNPISGHATLYWYQQILGQGPKLLIQFQNNGVVDDSQLPKDRFSAERLKGVDSTLKIQPAKLEDSAVYLCASSSSGGQGLGEQFFGPGTRLTVL.